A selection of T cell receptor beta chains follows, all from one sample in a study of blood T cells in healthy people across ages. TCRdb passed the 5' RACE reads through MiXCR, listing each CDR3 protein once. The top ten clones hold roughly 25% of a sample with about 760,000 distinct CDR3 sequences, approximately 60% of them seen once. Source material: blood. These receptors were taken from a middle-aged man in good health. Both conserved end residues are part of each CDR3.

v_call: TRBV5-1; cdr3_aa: CASSLGSGLGYEQYF
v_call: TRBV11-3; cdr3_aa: CASSLVHREVETQYF
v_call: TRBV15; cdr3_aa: CATSLNRQGRNEQFF
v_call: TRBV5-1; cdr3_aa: CASSLDPGLGNTIYF
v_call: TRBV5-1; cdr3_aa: CASRETSATTDTQYF
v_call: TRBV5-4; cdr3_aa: CASGAPSTDTQYF
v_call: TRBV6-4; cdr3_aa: CASSPGGEVEPQHF
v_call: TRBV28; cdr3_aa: CAISLEGNVKGQPQHF
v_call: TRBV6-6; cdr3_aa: CASDRDRYQPQHF
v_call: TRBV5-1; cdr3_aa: CASSSSAMNTEAFF
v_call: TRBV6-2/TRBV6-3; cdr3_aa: CASSPRGTGVYEQYF
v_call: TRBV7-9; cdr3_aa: CAGLPQGASVSYEQYF
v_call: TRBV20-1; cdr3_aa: CSARNQGTNTEAFF
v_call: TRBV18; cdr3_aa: CASSTGPNSPLHF
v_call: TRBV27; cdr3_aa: CASGTGKGETQYF
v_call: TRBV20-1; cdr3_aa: CSARDAGGGGEYYGYTF
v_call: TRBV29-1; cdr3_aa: CSVEGVSGGTDTQYF
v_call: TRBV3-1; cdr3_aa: CASSQDRAGAGTDTQYF
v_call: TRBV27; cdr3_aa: CASSLVSGYYNEQFF
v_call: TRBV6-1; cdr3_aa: CASSDRRGSSHQYF
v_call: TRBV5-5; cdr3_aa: CASSTGVAGSALSSRTQYF
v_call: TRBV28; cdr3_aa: CASSRYLRGPGTDTQYF